This record concerns one T cell receptor beta chain sequence. This entry belongs to a study of blood T cell repertoires in COVID-19. Study context: Collection of acute and convalescent COVID-19 samples took place in the United States, Italy and Spain.

V dropped 3 bases and J dropped 3 bases, with 9 bases sitting between them. This CDR3 has 15 residues. Germline V gene lookup returns CDR1 LNHDA and CDR2 SQIVND (reference sequence). In the original processing: From reference gene primer amplification, estimates of nucleated cell counts were derived. Clones were sequenced by immunoSEQ multiplex PCR, and TCRdb holds only the in-frame ones, with some missing. The V and J calls and clone size were taken over from that table, and D and trimming were inferred from the DNA. This table has approximately 210,000 clones, about 90% appearing once. The sample comprised peripheral blood. The chain joins TRBV19 to TRBJ1-6, with D perhaps matching TRBD1 (5 bases). This receptor was identified in a middle-aged man with active or convalescent COVID-19. CDR3 nucleotides: TGTGCCAGTAGTATTGGACACAACTATAATTCACCCCTCCACTTT. Protein: CASSIGHNYNSPLHF.